This is a list of T cell receptor beta chains from one sample in a study of blood T cell repertoires in COVID-19. The assay was immunoSEQ multiplex PCR, and TCRdb's table has in-frame clones only and misses some. The table lists more than 250,000 clones, about 86% of them singletons. The specimen sequenced was peripheral blood. These receptors were obtained from a woman aged 45-59 years with acute or convalescent COVID-19. The CDR3 runs from the conserved cysteine through the conserved F or W. The order of the fields is clone size, D gene, V gene, J gene, CDR3 DNA, CDR3 protein. A D gene is named only where the DNA matches it firmly. Some rows have no size entry. The others give once, few or many, or a class for an expanded clone.

NA,TRBD2,TRBV10-2,TRBJ2-3,TGCGCCAGTAAGCCTAGCGGACTATCTAGCCGCACAGATACGCAGTATTTT,CASKPSGLSSRTDTQYF
NA,NA,TRBV7-3,TRBJ1-2,TGTGCCAGCAGCCCAGATGCTAACTATGGCTACACCTTC,CASSPDANYGYTF
once,NA,TRBV6-6,TRBJ2-2,TGTGCCAGCAGCCTCAGGACCGGGGAGCTGTTTTTT,CASSLRTGELFF
NA,TRBD1,TRBV5-1,TRBJ2-7,TGCGCCAGCAGCTGGGATACAGGGGGCTCTTACGAGCAGTACTTC,CASSWDTGGSYEQYF
NA,NA,TRBV28,TRBJ1-2,TGTGCCAGCAGTCTGACAGGTTTTGCCGACCTTTTCCGAGGAGGCTACACCTTC,CASSLTGFADLFRGGYTF
NA,TRBD2,TRBV2,TRBJ2-2,TGTGCCAGCAGCGGGACTAGCGGGGGGGCCCCCGGGGAGCTGTTTTTT,CASSGTSGGAPGELFF
NA,NA,TRBV18,TRBJ1-1,TGTGCCAGCTCACCAGTACGGGACAAGACTGAAGCTTTCTTT,CASSPVRDKTEAFF
NA,TRBD1,TRBV6-5,TRBJ1-2,TGTGCCAGCAGACTTCATGACAGGGGATATGGCTACACCTTC,CASRLHDRGYGYTF
NA,NA,TRBV15,TRBJ1-1,TGTGCCACCAGCGAGGGACAGAACACTGAAGCTTTCTTT,CATSEGQNTEAFF
NA,NA,TRBV7-2,TRBJ1-5,TGTGCCAGCAGCTTAGACAGAAACATCTATCAGCCCCAGCATTTT,CASSLDRNIYQPQHF
NA,TRBD2,TRBV4-3,TRBJ2-1,TGCGCCAGCAGCCAAGTTGTTAGCGGGACCGTTGAGCAGTTCTTC,CASSQVVSGTVEQFF
NA,TRBD2,TRBV24-1,TRBJ2-3,TGTGCCACCAGTGAAAACGGGAGGCGCACAGATACGCAGTATTTT,CATSENGRRTDTQYF
few,NA,TRBV7-9,TRBJ1-6,TGTGCCAGCACACTAGGGGCAGGGGCCCATTCACCCCTCCACTTT,CASTLGAGAHSPLHF
NA,TRBD1,TRBV30,TRBJ2-7,TGTGCCTGGAGTACAGGGGTGGAGGAGTACTTC,CAWSTGVEEYF
NA,NA,TRBV30,TRBJ2-1,TGTGCCTGGAGTGGGGAGATCTGGAATGAGCAGTTCTTC,CAWSGEIWNEQFF
NA,NA,TRBV27,TRBJ1-2,TGTGCCAGCAGTTTGGGTCAGGGCTATGGCTACACCTTC,CASSLGQGYGYTF
NA,NA,TRBV19,TRBJ1-1,TGTGCCAGTAGTATCCCCACCCGGGGTACGCCTGAAGCTTTCTTT,CASSIPTRGTPEAFF
NA,NA,TRBV11-2,TRBJ2-5,TGTGCCACTACGATACAGGGCCTGGTTTCAGAGACCCAGTACTTC,CATTIQGLVSETQYF
NA,NA,TRBV14,TRBJ2-3,TGTGCCAGCAGCCAAGCGACACCGAGGGCAGATACGCAGTATTTT,CASSQATPRADTQYF
few,NA,TRBV4-1,TRBJ2-3,TGCGCCAGCAGCCAGAGACGACTCCCCTTCGTAGTTGATACGCAGTATTTT,CASSQRRLPFVVDTQYF
once,TRBD1,TRBV14,TRBJ1-2,TGTGCCAGCAGCCGAGCCGGGACAGGGATCTATGGCTACACCTTC,CASSRAGTGIYGYTF
NA,NA,TRBV11-1,TRBJ1-6,TGTGCCAGCAGCCATTCCGGGACTGAGAATTCACCCCTCCACTTT,CASSHSGTENSPLHF
NA,TRBD1,TRBV27,TRBJ2-7,TGTGCCAGCAGTTTGGGCCGTGGCAGGGGGTCCTACGAGCAGTACTTC,CASSLGRGRGSYEQYF
NA,TRBD1,TRBV24-1,TRBJ2-2,TGTGCCACCAGTGACCCATCGGGACAGGGGGCCGGGGAGCTGTTTTTT,CATSDPSGQGAGELFF
few,TRBD1,TRBV7-6,TRBJ2-5,TGTGCCAGCAGCTTAGACCGGGACAGGGAGGAGTGGACCCAGTACTTC,CASSLDRDREEWTQYF
NA,TRBD1,TRBV5-5,TRBJ1-2,TGTGCCAGCAGCTTGGCCCCAGGGGGGAACTATGGCTACACCTTC,CASSLAPGGNYGYTF
NA,TRBD2,TRBV6-6,TRBJ2-2,TGTGCCAGCAGTCAAGGACTAGCCTGGAACACCGGGGAGCTGTTTTTT,CASSQGLAWNTGELFF
NA,NA,TRBV11-2,TRBJ2-3,TGTGCCAGCAGCGACACAGGGATAGGGGATACGCAGTATTTT,CASSDTGIGDTQYF
NA,TRBD1,TRBV18,TRBJ1-2,TGTGCCAGCTCACGTGCGGGACAGGAGTATGGCTACACCTTC,CASSRAGQEYGYTF
NA,NA,TRBV3-1/TRBV3-2,TRBJ2-5,TGTGCCAGCAGCCAAAGGGGAACAGAAGAGACCCAGTACTTC,CASSQRGTEETQYF
NA,NA,TRBV7-9,TRBJ1-2,TGTGCCAGCAGCTTTGACAGGATCTATGGCTACACCTTC,CASSFDRIYGYTF
NA,NA,TRBV18,TRBJ1-1,TGTGCCAGCTCATCCTACAGGGAAGATGAAGCTTTCTTT,CASSSYREDEAFF
NA,TRBD1,TRBV13,TRBJ2-7,TGTGCCAGCAGCTTAGGCGGGCAGGGGGCCTACGAGCAGTACTTC,CASSLGGQGAYEQYF
NA,TRBD1,TRBV13,TRBJ1-4,TGTGCCAGCAGTCGTCCCAGGGGGCCGGAAGGGGAAAAACTGTTTTTT,CASSRPRGPEGEKLFF
NA,NA,TRBV6-5,TRBJ1-2,TGTGCCAGCAGTTACACCTACAGGGTTAACTATGGCTACACCTTC,CASSYTYRVNYGYTF
NA,NA,TRBV19,TRBJ1-5,TGTGCCAGTACCTCCACGGGACAAGTTTTTCAGCCCCAGCATTTT,CASTSTGQVFQPQHF
NA,NA,TRBV18,TRBJ1-2,TGTGCCAGCTCAAACCCGCGGGGGTCTGACTATGGCTACACCTTC,CASSNPRGSDYGYTF
NA,TRBD2,TRBV30,TRBJ2-2,TGTGCCTGGGGACGGGACTATAACACCGGGGAGCTGTTTTTT,CAWGRDYNTGELFF
NA,NA,TRBV5-6,TRBJ1-1,TGTGCCAGCAGCTCCGACGCCTCGAGGGCTTTCTTT,CASSSDASRAFF
once,NA,TRBV15,TRBJ2-7,TGTGCCACAGCCACTCTCAGGACATTTAGCTCCTACGAGCAGTACTTC,CATATLRTFSSYEQYF